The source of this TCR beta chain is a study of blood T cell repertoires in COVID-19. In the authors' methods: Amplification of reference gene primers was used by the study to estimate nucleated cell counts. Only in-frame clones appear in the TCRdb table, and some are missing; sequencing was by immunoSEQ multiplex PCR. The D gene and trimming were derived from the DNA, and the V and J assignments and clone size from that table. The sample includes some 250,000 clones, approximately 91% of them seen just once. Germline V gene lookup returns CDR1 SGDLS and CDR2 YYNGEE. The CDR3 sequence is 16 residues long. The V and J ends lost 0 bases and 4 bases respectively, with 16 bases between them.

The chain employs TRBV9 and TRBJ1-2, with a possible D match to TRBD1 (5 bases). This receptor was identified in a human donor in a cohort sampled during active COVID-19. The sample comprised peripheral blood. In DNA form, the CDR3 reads TGTGCCAGCAGCGTAGACCCGGGGCAGGGAGGCTATGGCTACACCTTC. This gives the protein CASSVDPGQGGYGYTF. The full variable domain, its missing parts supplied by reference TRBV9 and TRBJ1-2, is DSGVTQTPKHLITATGQRVTLRCSPRSGDLSVYWYQQSLDQGLQFLIQYYNGEERAKGNILERFSAQQFPDLHSELNLSSLELGDSALYFCASSVDPGQGGYGYTFGSGTRLTVV.